This TCR beta chain was identified during a study of identical twins. The germline V gene has CDR1 MGHRA and CDR2 YSYEKL. This CDR3 is built from 15 residues. Trimming at V came to 3 bases and at J to 8 bases, leaving 7 bases not matched to a gene. Regarding the study as a whole: Excess low generation probability was seen in twin-shared out-of-frame alpha sequences.

TCRdb re-called the 5' RACE reads with MiXCR, one entry per CDR3 protein. The data hold 550,000 to 800,000 distinct CDR3 sequences, with under 8.5% observed a single time. A few counts support this clonotype. The antigen remains undetermined. The same specimen was also included in a second study, on yellow fever vaccine responses in identical twins.

The TCR sequence derives from a woman aged 18-35 years in good health. This chain joins TRBV4-1 and TRBJ1-6; 7 bases are shared with TRBD1. The specimen was PBMCs. The CDR3 nucleotides read TGCGCCAGCAGCCAGCCCGACAGGGATCATTCACCCCTCCACTTT. It translates to CASSQPDRDHSPLHF.